The source of this T cell receptor beta chain is a study of T-cell reconstitution after alpha-beta-depleted transplantation in children. Broader study findings: Most T-cell counts and diversity one year after the transplant came from T cells that were newly produced.

Library preparation (for TCRbeta) was performed with unique molecular identifiers. From the PCR reads, TCRdb called clonotypes with MiXCR, one entry per CDR3 protein. The table shows hundreds of thousands of distinct CDR3 sequences, with over 10% occurring only once. This clonotype has a count of ten or more. Its antigen remains unidentified. CDR1 and CDR2 from the germline V gene are ENHRY and SYGVKD. This CDR3 is 16 amino acids long. V gave up 6 bases and J gave up 3 bases, with 20 bases separating them. This TCR was sampled from a girl aged 2 to 10 with congenital amegakaryocytic thrombocytopenia, due to receive a stem cell transplant. The V call is TRBV10-3, the J call TRBJ2-5; maybe TRBD2 (5 bases). The sequenced sample was PBMCs, obtained before TCRalphabeta/CD19-depleted stem cell transplant. CDR3 nucleotide sequence: TGTGCCATCAGCGAAAACTACTTACTAGGAGAAGAGACCCAGTACTTC. Its translation: CAISENYLLGEETQYF.